Listed below are T cell receptor beta chains from one sample, sequenced in a study of T-cell reconstitution after alpha-beta-depleted transplantation in children. In TCRdb, the PCR reads were re-called with MiXCR into one record per CDR3 protein. The profile shows about 980,000 distinct CDR3 sequences, about 29% of them singletons. Sequencing used PBMCs, mostly from graft donor cells, obtained 360 days after TCRalphabeta/CD19-depleted stem cell transplant. These receptors originate from a boy in the first two years of life who had a stem cell transplant for SCID, so the T cells may come from the graft donor. The conserved cysteine and the conserved F or W are not part of the CDR3 here.

>TRBV3-1|TRBJ2-1
ASSQEGFSYNEQF
>TRBV5-1|TRBJ2-1
ASSHGGESVNEQF
>TRBV5-1|TRBJ1-1
ASSTDRRGHTEAF
>TRBV27|TRBJ2-1
ASSNVALTLALTGNEQF
>TRBV18|TRBJ1-2
ASSLLGAVDLNYGYT
>TRBV4-2|TRBJ1-2
ASSQDRFWGLRYGYT
>TRBV5-1|TRBJ2-7
ASSLVRGTGVYEQY
>TRBV20-1|TRBJ2-2
SAEDQPNTGELF
>TRBV4-1|TRBJ1-5
ASSQVLGDQPQH
>TRBV20-1|TRBJ2-7
SASKTSGPYEQY
>TRBV4-3|TRBJ2-3
ASSQRAEGTDTQY
>TRBV4-1|TRBJ2-3
ASSQDYPGLAGDTQY
>TRBV5-1|TRBJ2-3
ASSLVIDAPDTQY
>TRBV2|TRBJ2-7
ASSGGPKAYEQY
>TRBV5-1|TRBJ2-2
ASSFGDRAPGELF
>TRBV5-6|TRBJ2-1
ASSSLMSGGHNEQF
>TRBV20-1|TRBJ1-3
SAGTLWNTIY
>TRBV20-1|TRBJ2-2
SASRGDNTGELF
>TRBV29-1|TRBJ2-5
SVEGGTGQTQY
>TRBV12-3/TRBV12-4|TRBJ1-4
ASRERGLTNEKLF
>TRBV7-2|TRBJ2-5
ASSFIAGDQETQY
>TRBV7-9|TRBJ1-3
ASSRGAGGSGNTIY
>TRBV20-1|TRBJ2-7
SASLLGALRSYEQY